The table lists the clone carrying this T cell receptor (beta chain) with many counts. Antigen: not known. Thyroid surgery had not been preceded by any treatment in any patient. Germline CDR1 reads SGHDT; CDR2 reads YYEEEE. V lost 0 bases, J lost 4 bases, and 11 bases lay in between. The CDR3 runs to 15 residues. Authors' data handling: CDR3 was compared across clinicopathological groups, and the resulting differences were used to build a distant-metastasis classifier for papillary thyroid cancer. MiXCR was used by TCRdb to re-call the PCR reads. The V and J calls reflect TCRdb's pipeline rather than the authors' work. The sample comprises some 90,000 clones, around 7.8% of which are singletons, and around 8.5% rests with the top ten. The source of the sample is a study of metastatic and nonmetastatic thyroid tumors. Turning to the study itself: Comparative analysis of repertoires was undertaken across blood and tumor or nodule tissue obtained from malignant and benign thyroid patients. Study-wide results and limits: Versus benign nodules, malignant thyroid tumors reportedly had significantly higher TCR beta diversity, in blood and tumor.

Sequenced sample: blood. The source is a female donor with papillary thyroid cancer or a benign thyroid nodule (not recorded which). Some clones in this sample may be carry-over from other donors' samples. The chain combines TRBV5-6 with TRBJ1-5; the D is unclear. DNA of the CDR3: TGTGCCAGCAGCTTGGGTTTCGCGGTAAATCAGCCCCAGCATTTT. Protein product: CASSLGFAVNQPQHF.